Shown below are 29 T cell receptor beta chains from a single sample sequenced in a study of T cell clusters in autoimmune cytopenias. Each sample's input was 250 ng genomic DNA, 30,000 to 45,000 genome equivalents. TRB was amplified by touch-down multiplex PCR, primer pools A and B combined. TCRdb re-called the multiplex PCR reads and gives one entry per CDR3 protein, without DNA. The table counts some 8,000 distinct CDR3 sequences; under 30% lies in the top ten. Sequenced input: peripheral blood. The receptors shown here come from a human donor with an autoimmune cytopenia or autoimmune hepatitis (not recorded which).

The rearrangement uses TRBV12-3 or TRBV12-4 and TRBJ2-4; TCRdb's D gene call, TRBD1, goes unchecked for lack of DNA. The CDR3 has 16 amino acids. CDR3 residues: CASSSPLGGEGNIQYF.

This chain connects TRBV12-3 or TRBV12-4 to TRBJ2-1. The CDR3 has 11 amino acids. The CDR3 spells CASSPKNEQFF.

CDR3 amino acids: CSAATGGLSSSGYTF. This chain joins TRBV20-1 and TRBJ1-2; TCRdb's D gene call, TRBD1, goes unchecked for lack of DNA. From germline, CDR1 is DFQATT and CDR2 SNEGSKA (reference sequence). This CDR3 spans 15 amino acids.

The rearrangement links TRBV18 to TRBJ2-7. CDR1 is KGHSH and CDR2 is LQKENI in the germline V gene. CDR3 length: 14 residues. This chain's CDR3 is CASSPPRSSYEQYF.

The chain is built from TRBV27 and TRBJ2-3; TCRdb proposes TRBD2, but this gene call is untestable without DNA. CDR3 length: 16 amino acids. Germline V CDR1 and CDR2: MNHEY, SMNVEV (reference sequence). The CDR3 spells CASSFTGSGGRVTQYF.

The chain employs TRBV6-4 and TRBJ2-1. The CDR3 length is 15 residues. The V gene's germline CDR1 is MRHNA and CDR2 SNTAGT. The CDR3 reads CASSDSETIVNEQFF.

This clonotype shows up as medium-sized by frequency. J is TRBJ2-2 and V is TRBV6-5. This CDR3 spans 13 amino acids. CDR1 MNHEY and CDR2 SVGAGI come from the germline V gene. CDR3: CASSLDRWRELFF.

This chain connects TRBV30 to TRBJ2-7; the TRBD1 assignment by TCRdb is unverifiable without DNA. The CDR3 totals 12 residues. The V gene's germline CDR1 is GTSNPN and CDR2 SVGIG (reference sequence). The CDR3 reads CASGTSSYEQYF.

This clonotype is classed as medium-sized by frequency. V gene TRBV29-1 combines with J gene TRBJ2-5; without DNA, the TCRdb call of TRBD1 cannot be checked. The V gene's germline CDR1 is SQVTM and CDR2 ANQGSEA. The CDR3 extends over 13 amino acids. The CDR3 spells CSVDGRGQETQYF.

The chain employs TRBV12-3 or TRBV12-4 and TRBJ1-6. This CDR3 has 18 amino acids. CDR3 residues: CASSYGGGLMSYNSPLHF.

The rearrangement links TRBV11-2 to TRBJ1-2. Germline assignment: CDR1 SGHAT and CDR2 FQNNGV. The CDR3 is 15 residues long. CDR3: CASSLQPGLPYGYTF.

The chain carries TRBV15 and TRBJ2-7; TCRdb lists TRBD2, though no DNA is available to test this call. The germline CDR1 and CDR2 sequences are LNHNV and YYDKDF (reference sequence). The CDR3 has 15 amino acids. The CDR3 is CATSSGLAVSGEQYF.

The rearrangement links TRBV20-1 to TRBJ2-3; without DNA, the TCRdb call of TRBD1 cannot be checked. From germline, CDR1 is DFQATT and CDR2 SNEGSKA (reference sequence). This CDR3 has 13 amino acids. CDR3 amino acids: CSAQGQLTDTQYF.

The V and J genes are TRBV6-1 and TRBJ2-1. Germline V gene lookup returns CDR1 MNHNS and CDR2 SASEGT. CDR3 size: 15 residues. This CDR3 reads CASSEAVSSYNEQFF.

The rearrangement links TRBV30 to TRBJ2-1; TCRdb proposes TRBD1, but this gene call is untestable without DNA. This CDR3 comprises 15 residues. The V gene's germline CDR1 is GTSNPN and CDR2 SVGIG (reference sequence). The CDR3 loop reads CAWTGGQSSYNEQFF.

This clonotype is identified as medium-sized from frequency. J is TRBJ2-5 and V is TRBV29-1; TCRdb's D call, TRBD2, is unchecked because there is no DNA. Germline loops: CDR1 SQVTM, CDR2 ANQGSEA. This CDR3 is built from 14 residues. This CDR3 is CSAGTGTSRETQYF.

The chain uses TRBV6-4 and TRBJ2-3; TCRdb proposes TRBD2, but this gene call is untestable without DNA. The CDR3 is 15 amino acids. Germline V gives CDR1 MRHNA, CDR2 SNTAGT. The CDR3 sequence is CASSSRQGPTDTQYF.

The chain links TRBV20-1 to TRBJ1-2; as DNA is missing, the TRBD1 call by TCRdb cannot be tested. Germline V CDR1 and CDR2: DFQATT, SNEGSKA (reference sequence). The CDR3 is 13 residues long. The CDR3 here is CSASDIANYGYTF.

The gene calls are TRBV7-6 and TRBJ2-7; TCRdb selects TRBD1, and the lack of DNA leaves this call unchecked. In germline, CDR1 is SGHVS, CDR2 FNYEAQ. The CDR3 is 15 amino acids. The CDR3 reads CASSSPQGNTYEQYF.

The CDR3 region is CATSRGGRAGNTIYF. V gene TRBV15 combines with J gene TRBJ1-3; with no DNA, the TCRdb D assignment of TRBD1 cannot be verified. Germline CDR1 and CDR2: LNHNV and YYDKDF (reference sequence). This CDR3 is 15 amino acids long. The full variable domain, completed using reference TRBV15 and TRBJ1-3, is DAMVIQNPRYQVTQFGKPVTLSCSQTLNHNVMYWYQQKSSQAPKLLFHYYDKDFNNEADTPDNFQSRRPNTSFCFLDIRSPGLGDTAMYLCATSRGGRAGNTIYFGEGSWLTVV.

The chain has TRBV6-1 and TRBJ1-6; TCRdb reports TRBD1, a call that lacks DNA to check it against. The CDR3 is 16 amino acids. Germline CDR1 MNHNS, CDR2 SASEGT. The CDR3: CASSEALPGSGSPLHF.

Measured by frequency, this clonotype is medium-sized. The chain combines TRBV29-1 with TRBJ2-1; TCRdb picks TRBD2, but there is no DNA to check that call. Germline CDR1 and CDR2: SQVTM and ANQGSEA. The CDR3 consists of 14 residues. CDR3 protein: CSAGGLAGVSEQFF.

The V call is TRBV12-3 or TRBV12-4, the J call TRBJ2-7; the TCRdb call, TRBD1, lacks DNA for checking. The CDR3 is 14 residues long. The CDR3: CAISPSGAAYEQYF.

This clonotype is labeled medium-sized based on frequency. This chain connects TRBV6-5 to TRBJ1-1; TCRdb calls TRBD1, which cannot be checked without DNA. Germline CDR1 reads MNHEY; CDR2 reads SVGAGI. The CDR3 length is 16 residues. The CDR3 loop reads CASSSPRTGQGTEAFF.

In terms of frequency, this clonotype is medium-sized (0.01 to 0.1%). The genes are TRBV15 and TRBJ2-3. Germline V lookup: CDR1 LNHNV, CDR2 YYDKDF (reference sequence). The CDR3 is 12 residues long. CDR3 loop: CATSREWQVQYF.

This clonotype is labeled medium-sized based on frequency. V gene TRBV19 combines with J gene TRBJ2-3; TCRdb selects TRBD2, and the lack of DNA leaves this call unchecked. Germline CDR1 LNHDA, CDR2 SQIVND (reference sequence). The CDR3 contains 15 residues. CDR3 sequence: CASSSSGRSTDTQYF.

This clonotype shows up as medium-sized by frequency. The rearrangement uses TRBV10-3 and TRBJ2-5; TCRdb indicates TRBD2, and absent DNA this call remains unverified. Germline CDR1 and CDR2: ENHRY and SYGVKD. The length of the CDR3 is 14 residues. CDR3 sequence reads: CAISESKGRETQYF.

V and J are TRBV7-6 and TRBJ1-3. Germline V gene data show CDR1 as SGHVS and CDR2 as FNYEAQ. The CDR3 spans 14 residues. The CDR3 region is CASSSMAPGNTIYF. The variable domain in full, completed from reference TRBV7-6 and TRBJ1-3, reads GAGVSQSPRYKVTKRGQDVALRCDPISGHVSLYWYRQALGQGPEFLTYFNYEAQQDKSGLPNDRFSAERPEGSISTLTIQRTEQRDSAMYRCASSSMAPGNTIYFGEGSWLTVV.

This chain joins TRBV5-7 and TRBJ1-1; TCRdb gives TRBD1 as the D gene, but with no DNA this cannot be confirmed. TRBV5-7 is an ORF for which the function is uncertain. CDR3 length: 11 amino acids. Here the CDR3 reads CASSPGSEAFF.